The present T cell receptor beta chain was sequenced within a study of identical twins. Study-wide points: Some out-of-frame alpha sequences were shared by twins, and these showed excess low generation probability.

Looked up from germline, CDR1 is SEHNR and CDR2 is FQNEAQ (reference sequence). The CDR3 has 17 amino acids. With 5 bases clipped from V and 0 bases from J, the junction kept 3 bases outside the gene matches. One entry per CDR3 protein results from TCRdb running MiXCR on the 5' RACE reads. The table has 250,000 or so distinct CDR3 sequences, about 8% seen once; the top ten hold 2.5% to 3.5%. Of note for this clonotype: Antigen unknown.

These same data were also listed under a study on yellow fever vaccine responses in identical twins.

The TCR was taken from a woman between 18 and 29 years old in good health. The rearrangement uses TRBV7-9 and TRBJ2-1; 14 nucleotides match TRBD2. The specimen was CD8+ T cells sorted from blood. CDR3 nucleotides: TGTGCCAGCAGCGGACTAGCGGGAGGCAGCTCCTACAATGAGCAGTTCTTC. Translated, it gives CASSGLAGGSSYNEQFF.